This T cell receptor (beta chain) derives from a study of TIL therapy for anti-PD-1-resistant metastatic lung cancer. Findings and caveats of the study: This highly selected cohort may not generalize to typical lung cancer patients.

As to this clone: The antigen is unknown.

The immunoSEQ assay was v3. Each library reached roughly 1.9 million read pairs, or 5-6 million at deep level. Repertoires were generated with immunoSEQ multiplex PCR, while TCRdb's copy carries only in-frame clones and drops some. The table records about 100,000 clones, about 71% of them present only once. This CDR3 has 15 residues. The V end was cut by 0 bases, the J end by 3 bases, with 9 bases between. The germline V gene encodes CDR1 MNHEY and CDR2 SVGAGI. Time point given: pre-treatment sample, taken before nivolumab and TIL therapy. The tumor samples were excised metastases, mostly pleural nodules or supraclavicular lymph nodes.

The receptor was derived from a person aged 25 to 80 with non-small cell lung cancer. V and J are TRBV6-5 and TRBJ2-1; D is ambiguous. The source was tumor tissue, collected at baseline. As DNA, the CDR3 is TGTGCCAGCAGTTACTCGCGGCAGAGCTACAATGAGCAGTTCTTC. Protein: CASSYSRQSYNEQFF.